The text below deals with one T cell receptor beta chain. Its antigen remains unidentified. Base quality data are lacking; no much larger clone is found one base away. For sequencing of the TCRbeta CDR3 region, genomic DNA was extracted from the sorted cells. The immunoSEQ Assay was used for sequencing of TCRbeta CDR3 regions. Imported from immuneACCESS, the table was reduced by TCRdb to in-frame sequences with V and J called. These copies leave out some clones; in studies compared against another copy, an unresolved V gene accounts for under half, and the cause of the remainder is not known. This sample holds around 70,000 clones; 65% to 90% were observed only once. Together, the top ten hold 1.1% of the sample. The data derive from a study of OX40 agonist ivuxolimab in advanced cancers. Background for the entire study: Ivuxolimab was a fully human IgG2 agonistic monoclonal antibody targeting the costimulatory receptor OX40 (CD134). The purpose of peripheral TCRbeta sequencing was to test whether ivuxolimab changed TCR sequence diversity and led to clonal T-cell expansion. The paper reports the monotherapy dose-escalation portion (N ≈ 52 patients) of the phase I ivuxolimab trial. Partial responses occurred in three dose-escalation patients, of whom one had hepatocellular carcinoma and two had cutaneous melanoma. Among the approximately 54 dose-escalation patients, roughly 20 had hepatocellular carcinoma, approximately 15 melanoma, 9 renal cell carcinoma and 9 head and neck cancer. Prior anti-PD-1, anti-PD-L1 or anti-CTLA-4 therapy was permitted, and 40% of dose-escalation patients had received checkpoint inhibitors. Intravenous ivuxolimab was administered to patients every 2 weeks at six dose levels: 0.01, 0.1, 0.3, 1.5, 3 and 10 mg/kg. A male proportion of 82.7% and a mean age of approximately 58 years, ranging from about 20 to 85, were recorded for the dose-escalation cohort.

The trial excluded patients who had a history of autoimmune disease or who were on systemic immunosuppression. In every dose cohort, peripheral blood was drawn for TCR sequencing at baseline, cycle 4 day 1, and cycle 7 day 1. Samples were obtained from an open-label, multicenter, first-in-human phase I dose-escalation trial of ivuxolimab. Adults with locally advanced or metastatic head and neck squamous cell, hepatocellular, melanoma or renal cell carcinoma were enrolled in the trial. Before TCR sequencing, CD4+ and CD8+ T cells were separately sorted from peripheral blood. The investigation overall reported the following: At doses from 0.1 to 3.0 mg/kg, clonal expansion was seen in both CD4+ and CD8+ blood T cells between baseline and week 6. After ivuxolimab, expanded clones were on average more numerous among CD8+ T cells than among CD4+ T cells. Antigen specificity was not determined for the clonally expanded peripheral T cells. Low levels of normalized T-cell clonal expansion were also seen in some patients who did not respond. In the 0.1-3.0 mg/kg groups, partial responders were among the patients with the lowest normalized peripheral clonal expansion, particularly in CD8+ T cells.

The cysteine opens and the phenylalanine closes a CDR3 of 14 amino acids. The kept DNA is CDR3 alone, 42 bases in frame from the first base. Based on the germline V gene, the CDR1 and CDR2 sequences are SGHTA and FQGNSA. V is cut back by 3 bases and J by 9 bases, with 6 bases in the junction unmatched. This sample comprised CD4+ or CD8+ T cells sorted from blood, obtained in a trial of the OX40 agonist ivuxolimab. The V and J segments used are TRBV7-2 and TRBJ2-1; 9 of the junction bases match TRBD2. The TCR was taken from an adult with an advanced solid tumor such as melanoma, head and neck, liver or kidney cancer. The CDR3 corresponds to CASSFGAGGREQFF. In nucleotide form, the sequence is TGTGCCAGCAGCTTCGGGGCGGGGGGGCGTGAGCAGTTCTTC.